A selection of T cell receptor beta chains follows, all from one sample in a study of chemoradiotherapy in HPV16-positive cancers. Here immunoSEQ multiplex PCR was the method, and the copy in TCRdb shows in-frame clones only, minus some. The data show around 33,000 clones, with more than 85% seen just once and 2.1% held by the top ten. The starting material was blood, obtained from a patient who underwent chemoradiotherapy. The receptors stem from a human donor with HPV-associated anogenital cancer. The CDR3 runs from the conserved cysteine through the conserved F or W. The order of the fields is clone size, D gene, CDR3 length, V gene, J gene, CDR3 protein, CDR3 DNA. A D gene is named only where the DNA matches it firmly. Expanded clones get a size class; other rows say once, few or many, or leave the size out.

>NA|TRBD1|12|TRBV29-1|TRBJ1-2
CSVAGTGFGYTF
TGCAGCGTGGCCGGGACAGGATTTGGCTACACCTTC
>NA|NA|14|TRBV6-5|TRBJ2-3
CASRGPSEGDTQYF
TGTGCCAGCAGGGGCCCTAGCGAGGGAGATACGCAGTATTTT
>NA|NA|15|TRBV5-6|TRBJ2-5
CASSLVAGSQETQYF
TGTGCCAGCAGCTTGGTTGCGGGCTCCCAAGAGACCCAGTACTTC
>NA|TRBD1|14|TRBV6-1|TRBJ1-6
CASSDGQGASPLHF
TGTGCCAGCAGTGACGGACAGGGGGCTTCACCCCTCCACTTT
>once|NA|18|TRBV4-1|TRBJ1-1
CASSQEGRQGTMNTEAFF
TGCGCCAGCAGCCAAGAAGGGCGGCAGGGGACCATGAACACTGAAGCTTTCTTT
>NA|NA|13|TRBV5-5|TRBJ1-4
CASSWEGDEKLFF
TGTGCCAGCAGCTGGGAGGGGGATGAAAAACTGTTTTTT
>NA|TRBD1|12|TRBV19|TRBJ1-2
CASADRVYGYTF
TGTGCCAGTGCCGACAGGGTCTATGGCTACACCTTC
>NA|NA|13|TRBV29-1|TRBJ1-4
CSVGGEEGEKLFF
TGCAGCGTTGGGGGTGAGGAGGGTGAAAAACTGTTTTTT
>medium-sized|TRBD2|14|TRBV28|TRBJ2-2
CASSFTSASGELFF
TGTGCCAGCAGTTTTACTAGCGCATCCGGGGAGCTGTTTTTT
>NA|NA|15|TRBV7-9|TRBJ2-6
CASSLGLSGANVLTF
TGTGCCAGCAGCCTGGGGCTCTCTGGGGCCAACGTCCTGACTTTC
>NA|TRBD1|21|TRBV19|TRBJ1-1
CASTTNRDRGPSGVANTEAFF
TGTGCCAGTACCACCAACCGGGACAGGGGCCCTTCGGGTGTAGCTAACACTGAAGCTTTCTTT
>NA|TRBD2|14|TRBV19|TRBJ2-7
CASSSGGSSYEQYF
TGTGCCAGTTCCAGCGGGGGGAGCTCCTACGAGCAGTACTTC
>once|TRBD1|16|TRBV7-9|TRBJ2-7
CASSAMTGTGSYEQYF
TGTGCCAGCAGCGCTATGACCGGGACAGGGTCCTACGAGCAGTACTTC
>NA|NA|15|TRBV29-1|TRBJ2-2
CSVVPGHKRTGELFF
TGCAGCGTTGTCCCGGGACATAAGAGGACCGGGGAGCTGTTTTTT
>NA|NA|13|TRBV7-2|TRBJ1-6
CASSLQASIALHF
TGTGCCAGCAGCCTCCAGGCTTCCATAGCCCTCCACTTT
>NA|TRBD1|14|TRBV18|TRBJ2-7
CASSPGQGPYEQYF
TGTGCCAGCTCACCGGGACAGGGGCCCTACGAGCAGTACTTC
>NA|TRBD1|17|TRBV5-1|TRBJ2-7
CASSLGEGQASSYEQYF
TGCGCCAGCAGCTTGGGCGAAGGACAGGCTAGCTCCTACGAGCAGTACTTC
>NA|NA|14|TRBV2|TRBJ1-5
CASTQGLHGGPQHF
TGTGCCAGCACCCAAGGGCTCCACGGAGGGCCCCAGCATTTT
>NA|NA|14|TRBV11-2|TRBJ2-5
CASSPGTGKETQYF
TGTGCCAGCAGCCCCGGGACTGGAAAAGAGACCCAGTACTTC
>once|NA|15|TRBV19|TRBJ1-1
CASSIGGSLGTEAFF
TGTGCCAGTAGTATAGGGGGGAGCCTCGGAACTGAAGCTTTCTTT
>few|NA|13|TRBV29-1|TRBJ1-2
CSVEGWQGNGYTF
TGCAGCGTTGAAGGGTGGCAGGGGAATGGCTACACCTTC
>NA|TRBD1|15|TRBV6-6|TRBJ2-7
CASSYRTGTTYEQYF
TGTGCCAGCAGTTACAGGACAGGGACAACCTACGAGCAGTACTTC
>NA|NA|13|TRBV7-9|TRBJ2-5
CASSFGKQETQYF
TGTGCCAGCAGCTTCGGCAAACAAGAGACCCAGTACTTC
>once|NA|14|TRBV28|TRBJ1-5
CASSLPRVGQPQHF
TGTGCCAGCAGTTTACCCAGGGTTGGACAGCCCCAGCATTTT
>NA|NA|13|TRBV11-2|TRBJ1-1
CASSQQRNTEAFF
TGTGCCAGCAGCCAACAACGGAACACTGAAGCTTTCTTT
>NA|NA|16|TRBV10-2|TRBJ1-5
CASSESSRSPNQPQHF
TGCGCCAGCAGTGAGTCGTCTCGCAGCCCCAATCAGCCCCAGCATTTT
>NA|NA|12|TRBV5-6|TRBJ2-7
CASSSGTYEQYF
TGTGCCAGCAGCTCAGGTACCTACGAGCAGTACTTC
>NA|NA|14|TRBV18|TRBJ2-7
CASSPFNRDYEQYF
TGTGCCAGCTCCCCCTTTAATCGGGACTACGAGCAGTACTTC
>NA|TRBD1|16|TRBV14|TRBJ1-6
CASSQDFGTGDSPLHF
TGTGCCAGCAGCCAAGATTTTGGGACAGGGGATTCACCCCTCCACTTT
>NA|TRBD2|15|TRBV28|TRBJ2-7
CASSTSSGGAHEQYF
TGTGCCAGCAGCACTTCTAGCGGGGGGGCCCACGAGCAGTACTTC
>NA|NA|14|TRBV19|TRBJ2-7
CASSDSGTDGEQYF
TGTGCCAGTAGTGACTCTGGGACTGATGGCGAGCAGTACTTC
>NA|NA|11|TRBV27|TRBJ2-5
CASSPKETQYF
TGTGCCAGCAGTCCTAAAGAGACCCAGTACTTC
>NA|NA|16|TRBV7-2|TRBJ2-1
CASSSTYISSYNEQFF
TGTGCCAGCAGCTCAACCTACATCAGCTCCTACAATGAGCAGTTCTTC
>once|TRBD1|15|TRBV6-6|TRBJ1-6
CASSPDRVWNSPLHF
TGTGCCAGCAGCCCTGACAGGGTATGGAATTCACCCCTCCACTTT
>NA|NA|12|TRBV6-5|TRBJ1-2
CASSQGSRGYTF
TGTGCCAGCAGTCAGGGTTCGAGGGGCTACACCTTC
>few|NA|15|TRBV2|TRBJ1-5
CASSKWGALEQPQHF
TGTGCCAGCAGCAAGTGGGGGGCTCTGGAACAGCCCCAGCATTTT
>NA|NA|15|TRBV6-5|TRBJ2-3
CASSYSTGVADTQYF
TGTGCCAGCAGTTACTCGACGGGGGTCGCAGATACGCAGTATTTT
>NA|NA|15|TRBV9|TRBJ1-2
CASSPEGREYYGYTF
TGTGCCAGCAGCCCCGAGGGGAGGGAATACTATGGCTACACCTTC
>NA|TRBD1|16|TRBV7-2|TRBJ1-2
CASSLMSGGGNYGYTF
TGTGCCAGCAGCTTAATGTCAGGGGGTGGTAACTATGGCTACACCTTC
>NA|TRBD1|13|TRBV19|TRBJ2-2
CASSARGPGELFF
TGTGCCAGTAGCGCCAGGGGGCCCGGGGAGCTGTTTTTT
>NA|TRBD2|15|TRBV7-2|TRBJ2-7
CASSSVGGGSYEQYF
TGTGCCAGCAGCTCCGTGGGGGGGGGCTCCTACGAGCAGTACTTC
>NA|TRBD1|16|TRBV5-1|TRBJ2-3
CASRTGGSLITDTQYF
TGCGCCAGCAGAACAGGGGGCTCCCTCATCACAGATACGCAGTATTTT
>NA|NA|16|TRBV19|TRBJ1-5
CASSIAGDYSNQPQHF
TGTGCCAGTAGTATTGCGGGGGATTATAGCAATCAGCCCCAGCATTTT
>once|TRBD1|14|TRBV27|TRBJ1-1
CASSSQQGLTEAFF
TGTGCCAGCAGTTCACAACAGGGGCTCACTGAAGCTTTCTTT
>NA|NA|13|TRBV5-6|TRBJ1-2
CASSPQGGGGYTF
TGTGCCAGCTCCCCCCAGGGCGGCGGTGGCTACACCTTC
>NA|TRBD1|15|TRBV9|TRBJ2-5
CASSGDHGQGETQYF
TGTGCCAGCAGCGGTGACCATGGACAGGGCGAGACCCAGTACTTC
>NA|NA|11|TRBV7-9|TRBJ1-1
CASTMNTEAFF
TGTGCCAGCACCATGAACACTGAAGCTTTCTTT
>NA|NA|13|TRBV19|TRBJ1-1
CASSAHINTEAFF
TGTGCCAGTAGTGCTCACATCAACACTGAAGCTTTCTTT
>NA|NA|12|TRBV28|TRBJ1-4
CASQGTNEKLFF
TGTGCCAGCCAGGGGACTAATGAAAAACTGTTTTTT
>NA|TRBD1|18|TRBV5-6|TRBJ2-6
CASLVTGAPFTGANVLTF
TGTGCCAGTCTTGTGACAGGGGCCCCTTTTACTGGGGCCAACGTCCTGACTTTC
>NA|TRBD1|16|TRBV6-5|TRBJ2-4
CASSYLSGGEMDIQYF
TGTGCCAGCAGTTACTTATCAGGGGGAGAAATGGACATTCAGTACTTC
>NA|NA|16|TRBV29-1|TRBJ2-7
CSVGIGVGAASSEQYF
TGCAGCGTTGGTATAGGAGTGGGCGCCGCGTCGTCCGAGCAGTACTTC
>NA|TRBD1|16|TRBV5-6|TRBJ1-4
CASSFGQGATNEKLFF
TGTGCCAGCAGCTTTGGACAGGGGGCAACTAATGAAAAACTGTTTTTT
>NA|TRBD1|17|TRBV5-1|TRBJ2-5
CASSSGFGTGTSETQYF
TGCGCCAGCAGCTCGGGCTTTGGGACAGGGACCTCGGAGACCCAGTACTTC
>NA|TRBD1|14|TRBV7-9|TRBJ2-5
CASSLADREETQYF
TGTGCCAGCAGCTTAGCGGACAGGGAAGAGACCCAGTACTTC
>NA|NA|15|TRBV28|TRBJ1-5
CASSTTGIGNQPQHF
TGTGCCAGCAGTACGACAGGAATCGGCAATCAGCCCCAGCATTTT
>NA|TRBD1|15|TRBV5-4|TRBJ1-4
CASSNETGRHEKLFF
TGTGCCAGCAGCAACGAGACAGGGAGGCATGAAAAACTGTTTTTT